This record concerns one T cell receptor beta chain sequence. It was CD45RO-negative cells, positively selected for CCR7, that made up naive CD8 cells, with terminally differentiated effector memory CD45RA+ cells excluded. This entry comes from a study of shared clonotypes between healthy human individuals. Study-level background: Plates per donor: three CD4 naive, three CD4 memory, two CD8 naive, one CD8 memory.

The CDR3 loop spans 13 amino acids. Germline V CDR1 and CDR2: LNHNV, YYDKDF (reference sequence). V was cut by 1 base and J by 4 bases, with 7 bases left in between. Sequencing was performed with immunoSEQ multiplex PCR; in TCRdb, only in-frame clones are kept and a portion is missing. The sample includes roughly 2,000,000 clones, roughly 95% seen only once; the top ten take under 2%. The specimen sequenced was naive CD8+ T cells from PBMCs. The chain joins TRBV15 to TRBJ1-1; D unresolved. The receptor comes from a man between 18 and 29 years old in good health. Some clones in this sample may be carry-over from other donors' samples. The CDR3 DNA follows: TGTGCCACCAGCAGAGCTCCATTCACTGAAGCTTTCTTT. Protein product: CATSRAPFTEAFF.